The rows below give T cell receptor beta chains drawn from one sample of a study of T cells after yellow fever vaccination. TCRdb re-analysed the 5' RACE reads in MiXCR, keeping a single row per CDR3 protein. The sample holds 300,000 to 350,000 distinct CDR3 sequences, approximately 4% seen once. The sample here was PBMCs, taken 15 days after the yellow fever booster vaccination. These receptors came from a young man who received the YFV17D yellow fever vaccine. Both conserved end residues are part of each CDR3. A D gene is named only where the DNA matches it firmly. Not all rows give a size; the values are once, few, many and, for expanded clones, a class.

abundance: .; d_gene: .; j_gene: TRBJ1-1; v_gene: TRBV27; CDR3aa: CASREGFNTEAFF; CDR3nt: TGTGCCAGCAGGGAGGGTTTTAACACTGAAGCTTTCTTT
abundance: many; d_gene: .; j_gene: TRBJ2-3; v_gene: TRBV7-9; CDR3aa: CASSPGRDTQYF; CDR3nt: TGTGCCAGCAGCCCCGGTCGAGATACGCAGTATTTT
abundance: .; d_gene: TRBD1; j_gene: TRBJ2-3; v_gene: TRBV7-2; CDR3aa: CASSLFDRGLSDTQYF; CDR3nt: TGTGCCAGCAGCTTATTTGACAGGGGGCTCTCAGATACGCAGTATTTT
abundance: .; d_gene: .; j_gene: TRBJ2-5; v_gene: TRBV3-1; CDR3aa: CASSPPYLTETQYF; CDR3nt: TGTGCCAGCAGCCCGCCTTACTTAACGGAGACCCAGTACTTC
abundance: few; d_gene: .; j_gene: TRBJ1-1; v_gene: TRBV5-1; CDR3aa: CASSREGHQPTEAFF; CDR3nt: TGCGCCAGCAGCCGAGAGGGACATCAGCCCACTGAAGCTTTCTTT
abundance: many; d_gene: TRBD1; j_gene: TRBJ2-2; v_gene: TRBV4-3; CDR3aa: CASSLDRGTGELFF; CDR3nt: TGCGCCAGCAGCCTGGACAGGGGCACCGGGGAGCTGTTTTTT
abundance: .; d_gene: .; j_gene: TRBJ2-3; v_gene: TRBV24-1; CDR3aa: CATSDPGGPGDTQYF; CDR3nt: TGTGCCACCAGTGATCCGGGGGGCCCCGGGGATACGCAGTATTTT
abundance: .; d_gene: TRBD1; j_gene: TRBJ1-2; v_gene: TRBV12-3/TRBV12-4; CDR3aa: CASSSPGQGAIGYTF; CDR3nt: TGTGCCAGCAGTTCCCCGGGACAGGGGGCAATCGGCTACACCTTC
abundance: many; d_gene: .; j_gene: TRBJ1-4; v_gene: TRBV7-2; CDR3aa: CASSPSQVTNEKLFF; CDR3nt: TGTGCCAGCAGCCCCAGCCAGGTTACTAATGAAAAACTGTTTTTT
abundance: many; d_gene: TRBD1; j_gene: TRBJ2-5; v_gene: TRBV7-9; CDR3aa: CASSSTGEAGTQYF; CDR3nt: TGTGCCAGCAGCTCGACAGGGGAGGCAGGGACCCAGTACTTC
abundance: many; d_gene: TRBD2; j_gene: TRBJ2-1; v_gene: TRBV7-3; CDR3aa: CASSLQRGGPNEQFF; CDR3nt: TGTGCCAGCAGCTTACAGCGGGGGGGTCCGAATGAGCAGTTCTTC
abundance: .; d_gene: .; j_gene: TRBJ2-1; v_gene: TRBV15; CDR3aa: CATSREVQGGYNEQFF; CDR3nt: TGTGCCACCAGCAGGGAAGTCCAGGGGGGCTACAATGAGCAGTTCTTC
abundance: .; d_gene: .; j_gene: TRBJ1-2; v_gene: TRBV12-3/TRBV12-4; CDR3aa: CASSLMLNYGYTF; CDR3nt: TGTGCCAGCAGTTTAATGTTGAACTATGGCTACACCTTC
abundance: .; d_gene: .; j_gene: TRBJ1-4; v_gene: TRBV4-3; CDR3aa: CASSQEPTNEKLFF; CDR3nt: TGCGCCAGCAGCCAAGAGCCAACTAATGAAAAACTGTTTTTT
abundance: many; d_gene: .; j_gene: TRBJ1-2; v_gene: TRBV24-1; CDR3aa: CATSDLNRHGYTF; CDR3nt: TGTGCCACCAGTGACCTGAACCGCCATGGCTACACCTTC
abundance: few; d_gene: .; j_gene: TRBJ2-4; v_gene: TRBV12-3/TRBV12-4; CDR3aa: CASSLGVGVGKNIQYF; CDR3nt: TGTGCCAGCAGTTTGGGGGTCGGGGTGGGGAAAAACATTCAGTACTTC
abundance: few; d_gene: .; j_gene: TRBJ1-2; v_gene: TRBV7-2; CDR3aa: CASSESLGEGYGYTF; CDR3nt: TGTGCCAGCAGCGAGTCTCTGGGGGAGGGCTATGGCTACACCTTC
abundance: many; d_gene: .; j_gene: TRBJ2-5; v_gene: TRBV9; CDR3aa: CASSRQAGFETQYF; CDR3nt: TGTGCCAGCAGCAGACAGGCCGGGTTCGAGACCCAGTACTTC
abundance: .; d_gene: .; j_gene: TRBJ1-5; v_gene: TRBV2; CDR3aa: CASSGWVIGNQPQHF; CDR3nt: TGTGCCAGTTCCGGATGGGTTATCGGCAATCAGCCCCAGCATTTT
abundance: many; d_gene: .; j_gene: TRBJ1-4; v_gene: TRBV5-1; CDR3aa: CASSPAFLATNEKLFF; CDR3nt: TGCGCCAGCAGCCCTGCGTTCCTTGCAACTAATGAAAAACTGTTTTTT
abundance: .; d_gene: .; j_gene: TRBJ1-5; v_gene: TRBV5-6; CDR3aa: CASSSTGSIQPQHF; CDR3nt: TGTGCCAGCAGTTCAACAGGGTCTATCCAGCCCCAGCATTTT
abundance: .; d_gene: TRBD2; j_gene: TRBJ2-2; v_gene: TRBV20-1; CDR3aa: CSARTLPGTSGGNTGELFF; CDR3nt: TGCAGTGCTAGAACGCTCCCCGGGACTAGCGGGGGAAACACCGGGGAGCTGTTTTTT
abundance: .; d_gene: .; j_gene: TRBJ2-6; v_gene: TRBV5-1; CDR3aa: CASSLYGGPRANVLTF; CDR3nt: TGCGCCAGCAGCTTGTATGGCGGACCTAGGGCCAACGTCCTGACTTTC
abundance: few; d_gene: .; j_gene: TRBJ2-3; v_gene: TRBV28; CDR3aa: CASSRPDPGSDTQYF; CDR3nt: TGTGCCAGCAGTCGGCCGGACCCAGGGTCGGATACGCAGTATTTT
abundance: .; d_gene: .; j_gene: TRBJ1-1; v_gene: TRBV9; CDR3aa: CASSAPHTNTEAFF; CDR3nt: TGTGCCAGCAGCGCCCCCCATACCAACACTGAAGCTTTCTTT
abundance: many; d_gene: TRBD1; j_gene: TRBJ1-2; v_gene: TRBV7-9; CDR3aa: CASSRPGQGNYGYTF; CDR3nt: TGTGCCAGCAGCCGGCCCGGACAGGGGAACTATGGCTACACCTTC
abundance: many; d_gene: .; j_gene: TRBJ1-2; v_gene: TRBV7-2; CDR3aa: CASSQSYGYTF; CDR3nt: TGTGCCAGCAGCCAGAGTTATGGCTACACCTTC
abundance: .; d_gene: .; j_gene: TRBJ2-1; v_gene: TRBV5-4; CDR3aa: CASSETGKEQFF; CDR3nt: TGTGCCAGCAGCGAAACAGGGAAGGAGCAGTTCTTC
abundance: few; d_gene: TRBD2; j_gene: TRBJ2-1; v_gene: TRBV20-1; CDR3aa: CSARTSGGLFYNEQFF; CDR3nt: TGCAGTGCCCGGACTAGCGGGGGGCTTTTCTACAATGAGCAGTTCTTC
abundance: many; d_gene: .; j_gene: TRBJ2-2; v_gene: TRBV7-3; CDR3aa: CASSLLPGELFF; CDR3nt: TGTGCCAGCAGCTTATTGCCCGGGGAGCTGTTTTTT
abundance: many; d_gene: .; j_gene: TRBJ2-2; v_gene: TRBV11-2; CDR3aa: CASRPRTVSTGELFF; CDR3nt: TGTGCCAGCAGACCCCGGACCGTTTCCACCGGGGAGCTGTTTTTT
abundance: few; d_gene: TRBD1; j_gene: TRBJ2-3; v_gene: TRBV30; CDR3aa: CAWSVEDRVVDTQYF; CDR3nt: TGTGCCTGGAGTGTAGAGGACAGGGTGGTAGATACGCAGTATTTT
abundance: many; d_gene: TRBD2; j_gene: TRBJ2-1; v_gene: TRBV20-1; CDR3aa: CSAPFSGGSYNEQFF; CDR3nt: TGCAGTGCTCCCTTTAGCGGGGGCTCCTACAATGAGCAGTTCTTC
abundance: many; d_gene: .; j_gene: TRBJ2-1; v_gene: TRBV5-1; CDR3aa: CASSFRGSYNEQFF; CDR3nt: TGCGCCAGCAGCTTTCGTGGCTCCTACAATGAGCAGTTCTTC
abundance: .; d_gene: TRBD1; j_gene: TRBJ2-7; v_gene: TRBV5-1; CDR3aa: CASSWQGANYEQYF; CDR3nt: TGCGCCAGCAGCTGGCAGGGGGCGAATTACGAGCAGTACTTC
abundance: many; d_gene: .; j_gene: TRBJ1-5; v_gene: TRBV6-1; CDR3aa: CASCQGGGYSNQPQHF; CDR3nt: TGTGCCAGCTGCCAAGGGGGAGGGTATAGCAATCAGCCCCAGCATTTT
abundance: few; d_gene: TRBD1; j_gene: TRBJ1-2; v_gene: TRBV19; CDR3aa: CASSLTGIGYGYTF; CDR3nt: TGTGCCAGTAGCCTGACAGGGATCGGCTATGGCTACACCTTC
abundance: .; d_gene: .; j_gene: TRBJ1-4; v_gene: TRBV4-1; CDR3aa: CASSQAGTEKLFF; CDR3nt: TGCGCCAGCAGCCAAGCGGGGACGGAGAAACTGTTTTTT
abundance: few; d_gene: .; j_gene: TRBJ1-4; v_gene: TRBV7-9; CDR3aa: CASSLLGRVNEKLFF; CDR3nt: TGTGCCAGCAGCCTGCTTGGCAGGGTAAATGAAAAACTGTTTTTT
abundance: many; d_gene: .; j_gene: TRBJ1-2; v_gene: TRBV5-1; CDR3aa: CASSLQGGNYGYTF; CDR3nt: TGCGCCAGCAGCTTGCAGGGAGGCAACTATGGCTACACCTTC
abundance: .; d_gene: TRBD2; j_gene: TRBJ2-1; v_gene: TRBV7-2; CDR3aa: CASSGVAGGINEQFF; CDR3nt: TGTGCCAGCAGCGGTGTAGCGGGGGGGATAAATGAGCAGTTCTTC
abundance: few; d_gene: .; j_gene: TRBJ1-2; v_gene: TRBV7-2; CDR3aa: CASSFRGPDAIGYTF; CDR3nt: TGTGCCAGCAGCTTCAGGGGCCCTGACGCTATTGGCTACACCTTC
abundance: many; d_gene: TRBD2; j_gene: TRBJ2-3; v_gene: TRBV4-2; CDR3aa: CASSQEGGAPTDTQYF; CDR3nt: TGTGCCAGCAGCCAAGAGGGAGGGGCCCCCACAGATACGCAGTATTTT
abundance: few; d_gene: .; j_gene: TRBJ2-2; v_gene: TRBV11-3; CDR3aa: CASSSRGDTTGELFF; CDR3nt: TGTGCCAGCAGTTCGAGGGGGGATACCACCGGGGAGCTGTTTTTT
abundance: few; d_gene: .; j_gene: TRBJ1-6; v_gene: TRBV20-1; CDR3aa: CSAPGGGDRNSPLHF; CDR3nt: TGCAGTGCCCCCGGGGGAGGGGACCGGAATTCACCCCTCCACTTT
abundance: many; d_gene: .; j_gene: TRBJ1-2; v_gene: TRBV28; CDR3aa: CASSVSGEFGYGYTF; CDR3nt: TGTGCCAGCAGTGTAAGCGGGGAGTTCGGCTATGGCTACACCTTC